A single sample gave rise to the 17 T cell receptor beta chains below, sequenced in a study of T cells in Graves' hyperthyroidism and ophthalmopathy. The source material, RNA transcripts, was used to amplify TCR beta CDR3 regions. HTBI primers were the set used in a first-round RT-PCR of the TCR CDR3. TCRdb analysed the multiplex PCR reads with MiXCR anew, one entry per CDR3 protein. The repertoire consists of 450,000 to 700,000 distinct CDR3 sequences, with around 42% occurring once and the leading ten covering around 20%. The material sequenced was peripheral blood or thyroid tissue (not recorded which). The receptors come from an adult woman with Graves' disease, either hyperthyroidism or ophthalmopathy (not recorded which).

The chain uses TRBV7-3 and TRBJ1-2, with D possibly being TRBD1 (6 bases). Germline V gives CDR1 SGHTA, CDR2 FQGTGA. The length of the CDR3 is 12 residues. Trimming pared 4 bases from V and 9 bases from J, leaving 12 bases between. This chain's CDR3 is CASSSGGHSYTF. Here the CDR3 DNA reads TGTGCCAGCAGCTCGGGGGGGCACAGCTACACCTTC.

The rearrangement joins TRBV20-1 to TRBJ2-7; D is possibly TRBD1 (5 bases). The length of the CDR3 is 13 residues. The V gene's germline CDR1 is DFQATT and CDR2 SNEGSKA (reference sequence). Between the trimmed V and J ends, which lost 6 bases and 2 bases, there was a span of 14 bases. CDR3 nucleotide sequence: TGCAGTGCCATCAGAGGACAAACCTACGAGCAGTACTTC. Its protein is CSAIRGQTYEQYF.

This clonotype appeared many times. The genes are TRBV6-1 and TRBJ1-2; 7 bases align to TRBD1. CDR1 is MNHNS, CDR2 SASEGT, per germline. This CDR3 is 15 amino acids long. V trimming: 2 bases; J trimming: 2 bases; junction bases outside the gene matches: 5. CDR3 sequence: CASSEQGGRNYGYTF. As DNA, the CDR3 is TGTGCCAGCAGTGAACAGGGGGGTAGGAACTATGGCTACACCTTC.

The V gene is TRBV2, the J gene TRBJ2-5; 14 nucleotides line up with TRBD2. The CDR3 spans 16 residues. In germline, CDR1 is SNHLY, CDR2 FYNNEI. V lost 7 bases, J lost 4 bases, and 8 bases stayed unmatched. The CDR3 DNA follows: TGTGCCAGCAATTCCGGGACTAGCGGGAGAAGAGAGACCCAGTACTTC. Translation: CASNSGTSGRRETQYF.

The chain couples TRBV7-9 to TRBJ1-1; D might be TRBD1 (6 bases). CDR3 length equals 13 residues. Trimming took 6 bases from V and 13 from J, leaving 21 bases between them. Germline V gives CDR1 SEHNR, CDR2 FQNEAQ (reference sequence). The CDR3 spells CASSPDRRGSVFF. CDR3 DNA: TGTGCCAGCAGTCCTGACAGGCGGGGCTCAGTTTTCTTT.

On this clonotype itself: A much larger clone lies a single base off, so this may be a read error. This chain links TRBV10-3 with TRBJ1-5, with D possibly matching TRBD1 (5 bases). Looked up from germline, CDR1 is ENHRY and CDR2 is SYGVKD. There are 14 residues in the CDR3. Trimming left V 5 bases short and J 4 bases short, with 12 bases between. The CDR3 protein is CAISRGAANQPQHF. The CDR3 DNA reads as TGTGCCATCAGTAGGGGAGCGGCTAATCAGCCCCAGCATTTT.

The chain is built from TRBV7-8 and TRBJ1-5, with TRBD1 as a possible D gene (6 bases). V was cut by 4 bases and J by 11 bases, with 21 bases left in between. The CDR3 covers 15 residues. Germline lookup yields CDR1 SGHVS and CDR2 FQNEAQ. CDR3 region: CASSSYMGVRGTQHF. The CDR3 DNA reads TGTGCCAGCAGCTCGTACATGGGGGTTAGGGGGACCCAGCATTTT.

V gene TRBV18 combines with J gene TRBJ1-6; possible D gene TRBD1, 6 bases. Germline CDR1 KGHSH, CDR2 LQKENI. This CDR3 contains 15 residues. V was cut by 1 base and J by 7 bases, with 11 bases left in between. CDR3 amino acids: CASSPRGGQNSPLHF. The CDR3 DNA reads TGTGCCAGCTCACCACGTGGGGGGCAGAATTCACCCCTCCACTTT.

Remarks on this clonotype: Being one base from a much bigger clone, this may be a read error. The J gene is TRBJ1-1, the V gene TRBV6-1; D gene unclear. This CDR3 region has 16 residues. Germline-derived CDR1 and CDR2 are MNHNS and SASEGT. CDR3: CASSEGGYLVLTEASF. The CDR3 region has the DNA TGTGCCAGCAGTGAAGGGGGATATCTAGTCCTCACTGAAGCTTCCTTT.

There are many counts of this clonotype. The chain joins TRBV20-1 to TRBJ1-1; D is unresolved. The CDR3 is 15 amino acids. Trimming left V 0 bases short and J 4 bases short, with 15 bases between. CDR1 and CDR2 from the germline V gene are DFQATT and SNEGSKA (reference sequence). Written as DNA, the CDR3 is TGCAGTGCTAGAGAGGGGAGACGGGGTGGCACTGAAGCTTTCTTT. This codes for CSAREGRRGGTEAFF.

This clonotype was seen at least ten times. The rearrangement links TRBV10-1 to TRBJ2-5; TRBD2 is a possible D gene (5 bases). Germline assignment: CDR1 WNHNN and CDR2 SYGVQD (reference sequence). V was shortened by 0 bases and J by 0 bases, with 8 bases between the two germline ends. This CDR3 has 15 residues. The CDR3 loop is CASSESRVYQETQYF. The CDR3 DNA sequence: TGCGCCAGCAGTGAGTCGCGGGTGTACCAAGAGACCCAGTACTTC.

This clonotype was seen at least ten times. J is TRBJ2-7 and V is TRBV29-1, with TRBD1 matching 9 bases. V trimming: 0 bases; J trimming: 2 bases; junction bases outside the gene matches: 14. CDR1 is SQVTM and CDR2 is ANQGSEA in the germline V gene. The CDR3 covers 18 residues. The DNA of the CDR3 is TGCAGCGTTGAAGATCGAGGTCTTGGGACAGGGCGACCCTACGAGCAGTACTTC. This sequence encodes CSVEDRGLGTGRPYEQYF.

The chain joins TRBV20-1 to TRBJ1-2; possibly TRBD1 for D (5 bases). CDR1 is DFQATT, CDR2 SNEGSKA, per germline (reference sequence). The CDR3 has 12 amino acids. Trimming cost V 7 bases and J 6 bases, with 15 bases left between them. The CDR3 region is CSVKDTDDGYTF. Written as DNA, the CDR3 is TGCAGTGTCAAGGACACCGACGATGGCTACACCTTC.

This clonotype was counted ten times or more. The CDR3 reads CASMMGLRGDEAFF. CDR3 nucleotides: TGCGCCAGCATGATGGGACTCAGGGGGGATGAAGCTTTCTTT. The chain links TRBV4-1 to TRBJ1-1; 7 nucleotides align to TRBD1. The CDR3 is 14 residues long. Germline V gene sequence: CDR1 MGHRA, CDR2 YSYEKL. V shed 7 bases and J 7 bases; nucleotides not matched to a gene: 12.

In its sample, this clonotype was seen many times. The rearrangement links TRBV7-2 to TRBJ2-7, with D perhaps matching TRBD1 (6 bases). The germline V gene has CDR1 SGHTA and CDR2 FQGNSA. This CDR3 contains 13 residues. The V end lost 1 base, the J end lost 9 bases, and 13 bases lay between the germline ends. The CDR3 DNA reads TGTGCCAGCAGCTTAGAGGGCAGAGGGGGGCAGTACTTC. Protein: CASSLEGRGGQYF.

This clonotype was counted many times. The rearrangement links TRBV6-5 to TRBJ1-2, with unresolved D. V was trimmed by 2 bases and J by 8 bases, leaving 18 bases between them. The CDR3 has 15 residues. Germline V gene lookup returns CDR1 MNHEY and CDR2 SVGAGI. The chain's CDR3 is CASSYGSTSLGGYTF. CDR3 in DNA: TGTGCCAGCAGTTACGGATCAACCTCCCTGGGGGGCTACACCTTC.

To note about this clonotype: An end of the junction does not agree with germline; a read error may underlie this. The gene calls are TRBV12-3 or TRBV12-4 and TRBJ2-7; TRBD2 matches at 9 bases. CDR3 length: 15 amino acids. Here the CDR3 reads CASSFLAGRPGELYF. The CDR3 DNA follows: TGTGCCAGCAGTTTTCTAGCGGGACGTCCCGGGGAGCTGTACTTC.